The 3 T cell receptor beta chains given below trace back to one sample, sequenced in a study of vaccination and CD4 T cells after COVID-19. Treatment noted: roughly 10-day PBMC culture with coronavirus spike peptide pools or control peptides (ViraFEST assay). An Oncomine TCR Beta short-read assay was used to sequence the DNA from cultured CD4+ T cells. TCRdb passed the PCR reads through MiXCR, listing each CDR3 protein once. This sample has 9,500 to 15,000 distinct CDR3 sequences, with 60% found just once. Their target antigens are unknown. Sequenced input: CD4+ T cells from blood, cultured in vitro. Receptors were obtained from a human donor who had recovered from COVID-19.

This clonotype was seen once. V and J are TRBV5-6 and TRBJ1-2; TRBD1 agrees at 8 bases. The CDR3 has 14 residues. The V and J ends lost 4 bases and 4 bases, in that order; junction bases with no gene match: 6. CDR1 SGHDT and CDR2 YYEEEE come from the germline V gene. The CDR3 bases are TGTGCCAGCAGCACTCAGGGGGCAACCTATGGCTACACCTTC. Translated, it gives CASSTQGATYGYTF.

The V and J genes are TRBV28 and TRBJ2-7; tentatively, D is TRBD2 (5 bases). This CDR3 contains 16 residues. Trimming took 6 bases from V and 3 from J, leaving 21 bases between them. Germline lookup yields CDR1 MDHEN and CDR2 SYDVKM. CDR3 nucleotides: TGTGCCAGCAGAGGCACGGCGGGCGCCGCCGACTACGAGCAGTACTTC. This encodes CASRGTAGAADYEQYF.

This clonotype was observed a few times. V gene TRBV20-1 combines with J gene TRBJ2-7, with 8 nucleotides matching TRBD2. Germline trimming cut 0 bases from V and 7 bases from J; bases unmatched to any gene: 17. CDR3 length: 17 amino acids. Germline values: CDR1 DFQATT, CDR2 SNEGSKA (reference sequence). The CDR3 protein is CSARDERGLGVSEEQYF. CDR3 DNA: TGCAGTGCTAGAGATGAACGGGGACTAGGCGTCTCGGAAGAGCAGTACTTC.